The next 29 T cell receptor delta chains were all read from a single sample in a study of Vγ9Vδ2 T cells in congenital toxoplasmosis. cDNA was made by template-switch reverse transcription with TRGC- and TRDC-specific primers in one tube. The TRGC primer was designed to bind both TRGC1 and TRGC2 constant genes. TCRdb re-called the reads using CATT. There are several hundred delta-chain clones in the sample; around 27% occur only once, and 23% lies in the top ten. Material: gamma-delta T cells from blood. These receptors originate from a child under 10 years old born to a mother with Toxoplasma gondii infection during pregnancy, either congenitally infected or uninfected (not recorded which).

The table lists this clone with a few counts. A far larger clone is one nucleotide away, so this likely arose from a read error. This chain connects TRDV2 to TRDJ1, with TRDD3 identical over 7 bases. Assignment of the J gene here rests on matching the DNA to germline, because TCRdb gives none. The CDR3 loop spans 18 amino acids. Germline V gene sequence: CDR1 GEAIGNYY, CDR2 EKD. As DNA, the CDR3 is TGTGCCTGTGACCCTCTTCCCGACGGGGATATATACACCGTTAAACTCATCTTT. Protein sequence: CACDPLPDGDIYTVKLIF.

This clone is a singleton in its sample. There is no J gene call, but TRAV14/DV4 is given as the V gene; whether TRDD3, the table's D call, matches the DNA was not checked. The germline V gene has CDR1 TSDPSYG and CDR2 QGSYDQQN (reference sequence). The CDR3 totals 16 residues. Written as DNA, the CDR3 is TGTGCCAGCAGCTTCCTACTAGCGGGGGAGTACTACGAGCAGTACTTC. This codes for CASSFLLAGEYYEQYF.

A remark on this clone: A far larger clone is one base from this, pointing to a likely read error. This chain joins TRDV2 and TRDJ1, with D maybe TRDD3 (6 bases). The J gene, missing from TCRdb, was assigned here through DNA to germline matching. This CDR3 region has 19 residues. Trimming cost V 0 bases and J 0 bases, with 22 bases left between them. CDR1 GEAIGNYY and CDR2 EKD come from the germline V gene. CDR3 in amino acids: CACDTVTHTLGDDTDKLIF. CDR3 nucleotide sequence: TGTGCCTGTGACACCGTGACTCATACTTTAGGGGATGACACCGATAAACTCATCTTT.

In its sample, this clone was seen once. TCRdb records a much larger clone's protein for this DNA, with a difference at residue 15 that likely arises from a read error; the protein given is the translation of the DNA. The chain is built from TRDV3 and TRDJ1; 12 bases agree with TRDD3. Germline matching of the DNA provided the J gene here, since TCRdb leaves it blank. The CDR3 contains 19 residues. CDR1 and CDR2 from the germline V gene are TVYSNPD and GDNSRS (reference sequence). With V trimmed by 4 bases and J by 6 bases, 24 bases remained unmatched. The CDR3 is CASHPYSATWGIRTHKLIF. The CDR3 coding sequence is TGTGCCTCGCATCCCTACTCCGCGACCTGGGGGATACGGACCCATAAACTCATCTTT.

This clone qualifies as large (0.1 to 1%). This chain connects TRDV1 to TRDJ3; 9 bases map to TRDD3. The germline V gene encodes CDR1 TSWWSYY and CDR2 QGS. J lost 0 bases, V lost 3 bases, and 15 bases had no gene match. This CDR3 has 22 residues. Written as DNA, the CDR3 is TGTGCTCTTGGGGACGGGACCCATCGGGGATACGCGAGCTCCTGGGACACCCGACAGATGTTTTTC. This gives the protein CALGDGTHRGYASSWDTRQMFF.

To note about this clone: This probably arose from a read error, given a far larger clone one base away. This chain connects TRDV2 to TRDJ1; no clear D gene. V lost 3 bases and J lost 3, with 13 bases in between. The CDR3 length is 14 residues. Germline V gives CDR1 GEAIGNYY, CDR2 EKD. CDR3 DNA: TGTGCCTGTGACCTTCTCGCGGCGGCCGATAAACTCATCTTT. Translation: CACDLLAAADKLIF.

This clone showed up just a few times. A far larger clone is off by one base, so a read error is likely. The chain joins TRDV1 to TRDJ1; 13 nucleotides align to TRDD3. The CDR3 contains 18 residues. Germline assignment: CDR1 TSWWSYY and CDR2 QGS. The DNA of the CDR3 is TGTGCTCTTGGGGACCTAATACTGGGGGATACGGGAACCGTTAAACTCATCTTT. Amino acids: CALGDLILGDTGTVKLIF.

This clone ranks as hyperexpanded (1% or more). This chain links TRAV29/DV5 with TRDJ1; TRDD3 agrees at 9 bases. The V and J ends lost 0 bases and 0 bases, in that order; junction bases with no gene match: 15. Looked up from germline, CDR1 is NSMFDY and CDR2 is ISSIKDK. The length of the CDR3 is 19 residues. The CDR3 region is CAASDPLGETFQNTDKLIF. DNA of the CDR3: TGTGCAGCAAGCGACCCACTGGGGGAGACATTTCAGAACACCGATAAACTCATCTTT.

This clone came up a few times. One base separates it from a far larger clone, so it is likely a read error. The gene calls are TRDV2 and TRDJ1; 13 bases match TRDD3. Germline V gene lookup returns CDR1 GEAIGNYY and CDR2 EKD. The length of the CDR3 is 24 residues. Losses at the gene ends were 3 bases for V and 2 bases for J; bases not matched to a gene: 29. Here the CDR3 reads CACDALLPTGGILGDTQGTDKLIF. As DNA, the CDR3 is TGTGCCTGTGACGCCCTTCTTCCTACGGGAGGGATACTGGGGGATACGCAGGGAACCGATAAACTCATCTTT.

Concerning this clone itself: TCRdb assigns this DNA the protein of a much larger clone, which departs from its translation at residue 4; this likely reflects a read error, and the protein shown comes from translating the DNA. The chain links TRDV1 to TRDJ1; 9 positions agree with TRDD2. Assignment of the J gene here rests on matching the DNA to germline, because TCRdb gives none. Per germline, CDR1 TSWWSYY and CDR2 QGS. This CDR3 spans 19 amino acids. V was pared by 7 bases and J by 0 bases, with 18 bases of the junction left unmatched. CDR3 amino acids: CALVAPSYVPPSHTDKLIF. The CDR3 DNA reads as TGTGCTCTTGTGGCACCTTCCTACGTTCCGCCCAGTCACACCGATAAACTCATCTTT.

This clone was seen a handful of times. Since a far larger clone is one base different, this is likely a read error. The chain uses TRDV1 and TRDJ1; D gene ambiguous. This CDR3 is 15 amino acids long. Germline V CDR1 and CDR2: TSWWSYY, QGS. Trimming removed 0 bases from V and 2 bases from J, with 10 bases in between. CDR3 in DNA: TGTGCTCTTGGGGAACTAATGCCTAATACCGATAAACTCATCTTT. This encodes CALGELMPNTDKLIF.

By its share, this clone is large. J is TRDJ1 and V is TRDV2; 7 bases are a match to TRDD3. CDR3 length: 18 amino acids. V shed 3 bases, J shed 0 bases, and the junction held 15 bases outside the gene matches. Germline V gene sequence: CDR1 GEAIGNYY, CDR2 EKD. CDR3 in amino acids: CACDPLPDGDIYTDKLIF. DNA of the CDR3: TGTGCCTGTGACCCTCTTCCCGACGGGGATATATACACCGATAAACTCATCTTT.

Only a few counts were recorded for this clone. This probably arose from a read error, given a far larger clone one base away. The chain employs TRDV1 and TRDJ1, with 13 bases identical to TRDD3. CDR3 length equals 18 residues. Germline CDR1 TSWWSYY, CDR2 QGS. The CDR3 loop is CALRDLILGDTGTDKLIF. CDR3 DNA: TGTGCTCTTAGGGACCTAATACTGGGGGATACGGGAACCGATAAACTCATCTTT.

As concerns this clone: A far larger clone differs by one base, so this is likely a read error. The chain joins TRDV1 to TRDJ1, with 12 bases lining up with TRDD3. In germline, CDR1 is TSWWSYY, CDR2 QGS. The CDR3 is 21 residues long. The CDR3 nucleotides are TGTGCTCTTGGCCGCATAATTCCTACGCCCTACTGGGGGATACTAACCGAAAAACTCATCTTT. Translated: CALGRIIPTPYWGILTEKLIF.

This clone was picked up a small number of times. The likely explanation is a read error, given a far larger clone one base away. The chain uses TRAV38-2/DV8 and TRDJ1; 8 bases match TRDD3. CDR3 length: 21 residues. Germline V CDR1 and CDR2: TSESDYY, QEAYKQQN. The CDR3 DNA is TGTGCTTATAGGAGCGCGCCAACCTACTTCTTGGGGATACCGGAGGCCGATAAACTCACCTTT. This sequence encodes CAYRSAPTYFLGIPEADKLTF.

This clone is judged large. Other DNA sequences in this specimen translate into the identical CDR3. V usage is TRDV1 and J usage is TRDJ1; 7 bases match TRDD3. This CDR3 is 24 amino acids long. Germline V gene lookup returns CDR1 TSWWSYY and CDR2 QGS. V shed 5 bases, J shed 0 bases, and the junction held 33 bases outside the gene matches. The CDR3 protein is CALGFPFVDLNYWGRGTHTDKLIF. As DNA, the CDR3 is TGTGCTCTTGGGTTCCCCTTTGTCGATCTCAATTACTGGGGTAGGGGGACCCACACCGATAAACTCATCTTT.

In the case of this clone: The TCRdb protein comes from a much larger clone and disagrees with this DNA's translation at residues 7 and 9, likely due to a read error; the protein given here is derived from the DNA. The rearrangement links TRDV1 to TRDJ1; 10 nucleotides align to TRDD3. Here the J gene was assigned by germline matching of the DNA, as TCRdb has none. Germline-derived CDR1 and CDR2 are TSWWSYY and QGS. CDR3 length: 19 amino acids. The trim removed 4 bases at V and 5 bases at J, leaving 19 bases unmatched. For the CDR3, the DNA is TGTGCTCTTGGGGTCCCAAGCGACGCGGGGGGATACGTCCAAGATAAACTCATCTTT. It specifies CALGVPSDAGGYVQDKLIF.

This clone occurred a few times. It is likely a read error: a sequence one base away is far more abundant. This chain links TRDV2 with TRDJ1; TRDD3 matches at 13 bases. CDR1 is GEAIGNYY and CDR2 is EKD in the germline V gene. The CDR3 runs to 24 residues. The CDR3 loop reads CACDSLLPTGGILGDTQGTDKHIF. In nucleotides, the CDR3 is TGTGCCTGTGACTCCCTTCTTCCTACGGGAGGGATACTGGGGGATACGCAGGGAACCGATAAACACATCTTT.

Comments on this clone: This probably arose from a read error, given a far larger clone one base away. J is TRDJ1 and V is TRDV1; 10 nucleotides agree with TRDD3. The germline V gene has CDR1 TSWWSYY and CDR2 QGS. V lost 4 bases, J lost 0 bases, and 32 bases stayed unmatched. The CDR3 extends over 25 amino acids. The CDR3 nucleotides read TGTGCTCTTGGGGGTCCGCACGGAGGACTTTCCTCTCTCTTTCCTACTGGGGGATACACCGATAAACTCATCTTT. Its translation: CALGGPHGGLSSLFPTGGYTDKLIF.

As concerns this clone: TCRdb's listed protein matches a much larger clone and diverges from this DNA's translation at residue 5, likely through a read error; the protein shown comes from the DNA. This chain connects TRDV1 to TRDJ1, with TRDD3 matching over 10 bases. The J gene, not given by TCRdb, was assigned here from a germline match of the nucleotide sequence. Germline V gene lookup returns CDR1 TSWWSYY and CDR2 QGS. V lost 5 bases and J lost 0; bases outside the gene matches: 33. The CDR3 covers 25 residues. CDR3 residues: CALGNPHGGLSSLFPTGGYTDKLIF. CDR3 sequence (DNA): TGTGCTCTTGGGAATCCGCACGGAGGACTTTCCTCTCTCTTTCCTACTGGGGGATACACCGATAAACTCATCTTT.

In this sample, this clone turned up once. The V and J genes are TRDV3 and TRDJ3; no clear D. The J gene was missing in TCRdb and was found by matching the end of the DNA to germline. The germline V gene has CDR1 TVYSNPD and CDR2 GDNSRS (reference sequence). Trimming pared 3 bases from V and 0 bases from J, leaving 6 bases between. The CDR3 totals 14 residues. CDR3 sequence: CALPSSWDTRQMFF. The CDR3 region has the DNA TGTGCCTTGCCCTCCTCCTGGGACACCCGACAGATGTTTTTC.

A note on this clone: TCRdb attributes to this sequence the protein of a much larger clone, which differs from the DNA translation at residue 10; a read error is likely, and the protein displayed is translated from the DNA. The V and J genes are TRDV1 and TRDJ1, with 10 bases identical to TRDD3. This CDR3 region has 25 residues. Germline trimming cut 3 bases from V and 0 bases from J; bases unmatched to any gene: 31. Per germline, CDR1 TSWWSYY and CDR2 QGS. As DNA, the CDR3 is TGTGCTCTTGGGGATCCGCACGGAGGACCTTCCTCTCTCTTTCCTACTGGGGGATACACCGATAAACTCATCTTT. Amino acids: CALGDPHGGPSSLFPTGGYTDKLIF.

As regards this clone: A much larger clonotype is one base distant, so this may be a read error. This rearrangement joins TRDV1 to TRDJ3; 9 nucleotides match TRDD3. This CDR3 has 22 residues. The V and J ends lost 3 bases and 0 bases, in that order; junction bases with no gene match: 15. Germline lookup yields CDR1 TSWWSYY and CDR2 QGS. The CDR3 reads CALGDGTHRGYANSWDTRQMFF. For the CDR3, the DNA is TGTGCTCTTGGGGACGGGACCCATCGGGGATACGCGAACTCCTGGGACACCCGACAGATGTTTTTC.

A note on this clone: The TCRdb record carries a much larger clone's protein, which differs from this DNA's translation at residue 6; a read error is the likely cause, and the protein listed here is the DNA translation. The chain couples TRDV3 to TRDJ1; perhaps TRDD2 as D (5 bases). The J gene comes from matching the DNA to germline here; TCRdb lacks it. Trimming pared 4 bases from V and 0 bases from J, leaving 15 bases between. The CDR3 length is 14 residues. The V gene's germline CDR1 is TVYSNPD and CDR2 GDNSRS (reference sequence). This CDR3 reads CASASPVYTDKLIF. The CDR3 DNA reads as TGTGCCTCCGCTTCCCCTGTGTACACCGATAAACTCATCTTT.

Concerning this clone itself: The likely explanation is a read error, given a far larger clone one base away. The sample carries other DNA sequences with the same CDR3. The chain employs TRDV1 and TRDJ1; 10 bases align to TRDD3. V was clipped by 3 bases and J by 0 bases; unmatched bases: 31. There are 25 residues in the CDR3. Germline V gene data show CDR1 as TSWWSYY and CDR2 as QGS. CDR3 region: CALGDPHGGLSSLFPTGGYTDKLIF. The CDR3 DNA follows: TGTGCTCTTGGGGATCCGCACGGAGGACTTTCCTCCCTCTTTCCTACTGGGGGATACACCGATAAACTCATCTTT.

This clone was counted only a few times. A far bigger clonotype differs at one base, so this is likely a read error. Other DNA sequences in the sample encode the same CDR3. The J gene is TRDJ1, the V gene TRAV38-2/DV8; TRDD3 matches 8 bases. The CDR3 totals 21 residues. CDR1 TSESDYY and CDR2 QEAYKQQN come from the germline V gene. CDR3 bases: TGTGCCTATAGGAGCGCGCCAACCTACTTCTTGGGGATACCGGAGGCCGATAAACTCATCTTT. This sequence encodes CAYRSAPTYFLGIPEADKLIF.

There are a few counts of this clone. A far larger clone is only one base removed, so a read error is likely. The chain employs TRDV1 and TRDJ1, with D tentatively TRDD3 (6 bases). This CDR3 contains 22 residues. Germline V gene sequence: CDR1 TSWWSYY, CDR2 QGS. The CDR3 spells CALGELLPYGGGGPLYTDKLTF. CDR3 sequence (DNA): TGTGCTCTTGGGGAACTTCTGCCCTACGGTGGTGGGGGTCCCCTGTACACCGATAAACTCACCTTT.

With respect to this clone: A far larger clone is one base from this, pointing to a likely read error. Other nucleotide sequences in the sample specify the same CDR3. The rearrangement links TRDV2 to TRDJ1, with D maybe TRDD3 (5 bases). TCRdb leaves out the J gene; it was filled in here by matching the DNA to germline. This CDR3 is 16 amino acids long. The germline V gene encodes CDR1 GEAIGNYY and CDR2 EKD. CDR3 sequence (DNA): TGTGCCTGTGACACCGTAGGGGGTCTCTACACAGATAAACTCATCTTT. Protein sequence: CACDTVGGLYTDKLIF.

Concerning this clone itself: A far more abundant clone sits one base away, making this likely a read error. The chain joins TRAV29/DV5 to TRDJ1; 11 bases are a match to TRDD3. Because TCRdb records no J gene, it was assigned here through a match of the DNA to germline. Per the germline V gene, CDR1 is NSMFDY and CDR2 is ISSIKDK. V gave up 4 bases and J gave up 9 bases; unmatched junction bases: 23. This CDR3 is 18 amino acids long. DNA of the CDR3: TGTGCAGCAGTCGAGAGGGGCCATCCTCCTGTTGGGGGATACGAACTCATCTTT. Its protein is CAAVERGHPPVGGYELIF.